The clone carrying this T cell receptor (beta chain) was recorded a few times. Allocation to cohorts depended on clinical history reported by the participants. The data were obtained in a study of blood T cell repertoires in COVID-19. The CDR3 extends over 13 amino acids. Germline CDR1 MNHEY, CDR2 SVGAGI. Trimming at V came to 5 bases and at J to 6 bases, leaving 4 bases not matched to a gene. In the authors' workflow: Reference gene primer amplification gave estimated nucleated cell counts. Profiled with immunoSEQ multiplex PCR; TCRdb holds only in-frame clones, not every one. V and J calls plus clone size are reproduced from that table; the DNA served to infer D and trimming. The table shows approximately 330,000 clones, with about 86% occurring only once.

The sequencing input was PBMCs or T cells enriched from blood (not recorded which). This sequence was found in a woman between 40 and 50 years old with acute COVID-19. J is TRBJ2-5 and V is TRBV6-5; the match to TRBD1 covers 9 bases. The chain's CDR3 is CASSRTGAQTQYF. CDR3 sequence (DNA): TGTGCCAGCAGTCGGACAGGGGCGCAGACCCAGTACTTC.